The rows below give T cell receptor beta chains drawn from one sample of a study of shared clonotypes between healthy human individuals. Sequencing was performed with immunoSEQ multiplex PCR; in TCRdb, only in-frame clones are kept and a portion is missing. The repertoire consists of around 600,000 clones, with around 97% occurring once and the leading ten covering roughly 0.05%. The sample was naive CD4+ T cells sorted from blood. The receptor set was obtained from a woman aged 25-40 years in good health. Both conserved end residues are part of each CDR3. The order of the fields is J gene, clone size, D gene, V gene, CDR3 DNA, CDR3 protein. The D gene is left open where the match is weak. Rows give clone size only sometimes, using once, few, many, or a class for an expanded clone.

TRBJ2-1	.	.	TRBV10-1	TGCGCCAGCAGTTCCCACAGGAGCTCCTACAATGAGCAGTTCTTC	CASSSHRSSYNEQFF
TRBJ2-7	.	.	TRBV19	TGTGCCAGTAGTAGGACGGACGGAGTCTACGAGCAGTACTTC	CASSRTDGVYEQYF
TRBJ2-7	.	TRBD1	TRBV6-1	TGTGCCAGCACCAACAACAGGGGACAGCCCTACGAGCAGTACTTC	CASTNNRGQPYEQYF
TRBJ2-1	.	.	TRBV5-8	TGTGCCAGCAGCCTGACTGGAACCTCGGATGAGCAGTTCTTC	CASSLTGTSDEQFF
TRBJ2-6	.	.	TRBV28	TGTGCCAGCAGTTACCCCCGAGAGGGGCTGACTGGGGCCAACGTCCTGACTTTC	CASSYPREGLTGANVLTF
TRBJ1-4	.	TRBD1	TRBV18	TGTGCCAGCTCAGGGACAGCTAATGAAAAACTGTTTTTT	CASSGTANEKLFF
TRBJ2-3	.	TRBD2	TRBV29-1	TGCAGCGGTGGGGGGGACACGCAGTATTTT	CSGGGDTQYF
TRBJ2-3	.	TRBD1	TRBV19	TGTGCCAGTAGTAGGAAACAGGGGATAGATACGCAGTATTTT	CASSRKQGIDTQYF
TRBJ2-1	.	.	TRBV28	TGTGCCAGCAGTTTGAGGGCCGATGAGCAGTTCTTC	CASSLRADEQFF
TRBJ2-1	.	.	TRBV5-5	TGTGCCAGCAGCAACGTTCGGGGGTATGAGCAGTTCTTC	CASSNVRGYEQFF
TRBJ1-3	.	.	TRBV7-6	TGTGCCAGCAGCACCAGTGGAAACACCATATATTTT	CASSTSGNTIYF
TRBJ2-5	.	TRBD2	TRBV5-4	TGTGCCAGCAGCTTGAGACTAGCGGAACAAGAGACCCAGTACTTC	CASSLRLAEQETQYF
TRBJ2-1	.	TRBD2	TRBV5-1	TGCGCCAGCAGCTTGACGGCGGGAGGTGGTAATGAGCAGTTCTTC	CASSLTAGGGNEQFF
TRBJ2-1	.	.	TRBV10-3	TGTGCCGCCAGCGGGTTCCCGAATGAGCAGTTCTTC	CAASGFPNEQFF
TRBJ1-2	.	.	TRBV11-2	TGTGCCAGCAGCCTCACAGAGGTATCCTATGGCTACACCTTC	CASSLTEVSYGYTF
TRBJ2-1	.	TRBD2	TRBV6-4	TGTGCCAGCGGTTTCGCGGGAGGGCCTATTGAGCAGTTCTTC	CASGFAGGPIEQFF
TRBJ1-2	.	.	TRBV5-5	TGTGCCAGCAGCTTGGGGACACTCTACTATGGCTACACCTTC	CASSLGTLYYGYTF
TRBJ1-1	.	.	TRBV6-5	TGTGCCAGCAGTTACGACTTCGGACAGAACACTGAAGCTTTCTTT	CASSYDFGQNTEAFF
TRBJ2-1	.	.	TRBV10-3	TGTGCCATCAGTGAGACAAGGACAGAGCAGTTCTTC	CAISETRTEQFF
TRBJ2-3	.	TRBD2	TRBV4-1	TGCGCCAGCAGCCTACGACTAGCGGGAGGGCCTAACACAGATACGCAGTATTTT	CASSLRLAGGPNTDTQYF
TRBJ2-7	.	TRBD1	TRBV5-1	TGCGCCAGCAGCTTGGGGTCAGGGGGCAACGAGCAGTACTTC	CASSLGSGGNEQYF
TRBJ1-1	.	TRBD1	TRBV28	TGTGCCAGCAGTGTGGGGACAGGCAGCCTATATGATGGAGCTTTCTTT	CASSVGTGSLYDGAFF
TRBJ2-2	once	.	TRBV2	TGTGCCAGGTCTGGCAGGAAAGCCTCGGACACCGGGGAGCTGTTTTTT	CARSGRKASDTGELFF
TRBJ2-3	.	TRBD1	TRBV5-1	TGCGCCAGCAGCCTTAGTTGGGGACAGACAGATACGCAGTATTTT	CASSLSWGQTDTQYF
TRBJ2-7	.	TRBD1	TRBV7-3	TGTGCCAGCAGCCTAGGTTCCGGGACAGGCGTCTACGAGCAGTACTTC	CASSLGSGTGVYEQYF
TRBJ2-2	.	TRBD2	TRBV18	TGTGCCAGCTCACCCGCCGGAGGGCTAGCGGGAGCCGGGGAGCTGTTTTTT	CASSPAGGLAGAGELFF
TRBJ1-2	.	.	TRBV28	TGTGCCAGCAGTTTATTAGCGGGTCCCCAATCGGGCTATGGCTACACCTTC	CASSLLAGPQSGYGYTF
TRBJ2-2	.	TRBD1	TRBV6-1	TGTGCCAGCAGGCAGGGGGCTGCCGGGGAGCTGTTTTTT	CASRQGAAGELFF
TRBJ1-5	few	.	TRBV28	TGTGCCAGCAGGACGGAAAATCAGCCCCAGCATTTT	CASRTENQPQHF
TRBJ2-2	.	.	TRBV12-2	TGTGCAAGTCGCTTAGGAATGACTAGCGGGTTATTCGAGGAGAACACCGGGGAGCTGTTTTTT	CASRLGMTSGLFEENTGELFF
TRBJ2-5	once	.	TRBV18	TGTGCCAGCTCACCGACCGCGGCCCAAGAGACCCAGTACTTC	CASSPTAAQETQYF
TRBJ2-1	.	TRBD1	TRBV4-1	TGCGCCAGCAGCCAAGCCGGGACAGGGGGTTTAGTCGGTTTCTACAATGAGCAGTTCTTC	CASSQAGTGGLVGFYNEQFF
TRBJ2-7	.	.	TRBV7-2	TGTGCCAGCAGCTTGAGTACGAGCTCCTACGAGCAGTACTTC	CASSLSTSSYEQYF
TRBJ2-7	.	.	TRBV5-1	TGCGCCAGCAGCCCGACCGGGGGCGAGCAGTACTTC	CASSPTGGEQYF